This TCR beta chain was obtained from a study of T cells in Graves' hyperthyroidism and ophthalmopathy. Findings and caveats of the study: Progression to ophthalmopathy was predicted a median of roughly 6.8 months early. Most clonotypes expanded in the thyroid (above 0.001) were also present in blood.

In this sample, this clonotype turned up a few times. What it binds is unknown. CDR3 length equals 14 residues. The V end lost 4 bases, the J end lost 5 bases, and 15 bases lay between the germline ends. CDR1 is SGDLS, CDR2 YYNGEE, per germline. Amplification yielded TCR beta CDR3 regions, with RNA transcripts as the source. When the TCR CDR3 underwent first-round RT-PCR, the HTBI primer set was used. Each CDR3 protein gets one entry after TCRdb re-called the multiplex PCR reads with MiXCR. The sample records 600,000 to 850,000 distinct CDR3 sequences, under 20% being singletons. The source is a woman aged 45-59 years with Graves' hyperthyroidism that later progressed to Graves' ophthalmopathy. The sequenced sample was blood. This chain links TRBV9 with TRBJ1-1; no firm D call. Written as DNA, the CDR3 is TGTGCCAGCAGCAACCTTATCGGCCGAACTGAAGCTTTCTTT. This codes for CASSNLIGRTEAFF. Together with reference TRBV9 and TRBJ1-1, the CDR3 gives the full variable domain: DSGVTQTPKHLITATGQRVTLRCSPRSGDLSVYWYQQSLDQGLQFLIQYYNGEERAKGNILERFSAQQFPDLHSELNLSSLELGDSALYFCASSNLIGRTEAFFGQGTRLTVV.